Below, 9 T cell receptor beta chains from the same sample are listed, as sequenced in a study of blood T cell repertoires in COVID-19 (dated by TCRdb to about 2020). Library generation was performed with the immunoSEQ multiplex PCR assay. TCRdb's version of the immuneACCESS table is confined to in-frame rearrangements and falls short of the full clone set. An unresolved V gene accounts for under half of the shortfall where checked; the remainder is of unknown origin. This sample has approximately 300,000 clones in its table, and around 87% of those were observed once. Of the sample, around 4.4% falls within the top ten clones. The sequencing input was PBMCs or T cells enriched from blood (not recorded which). The origin of the receptors is a woman between 18 and 30 years old with acute COVID-19.

The rearrangement links TRBV30 to TRBJ1-4; 8 bases map to TRBD1. The CDR3 contains 14 residues. Germline V gene sequence: CDR1 GTSNPN, CDR2 SVGIG (reference sequence). V lost 0 bases and J lost 9; bases outside the gene matches: 6. CDR3 in DNA: TGTGCCTGGAGTGTAGGGACAGGCCCTCAAAAACTGTTTTTT. Its translation: CAWSVGTGPQKLFF. The variable domain in full, completed from reference TRBV30 and TRBJ1-4, reads SQTIHQWPATLVQPVGSPLSLECTVEGTSNPNLYWYRQAAGRGLQLLFYSVGIGQISSEVPQNLSASRPQDRQFILSSKKLLLSDSGFYLCAWSVGTGPQKLFFGSGTQLSVL.

The chain employs TRBV9 and TRBJ2-5; 9 nucleotides line up with TRBD1. The J segment lost 5 bases and the V segment lost 2 bases, leaving 10 bases of the junction unmatched. The CDR3 length is 16 residues. The V gene's germline CDR1 is SGDLS and CDR2 YYNGEE. The CDR3, as DNA: TGTGCCAGCAGCGTTCCCTCAGTGACAGGGGGGGAGACCCAGTACTTC. Translating gives CASSVPSVTGGETQYF.

The gene calls are TRBV9 and TRBJ1-3; no firm D call. This CDR3 contains 13 residues. Germline V gene data show CDR1 as SGDLS and CDR2 as YYNGEE. With 2 bases removed from V and 9 bases from J, the gap between germline ends came to 12 bases. This CDR3 reads CASSVMESSTIYF. The DNA of the CDR3 is TGTGCCAGCAGCGTTATGGAGTCCAGCACCATATATTTT.

CDR3 residues: CASSLRVAEAFF. The CDR3 bases are TGTGCCAGCAGCTTGAGGGTGGCTGAAGCTTTCTTT. V gene TRBV28 combines with J gene TRBJ1-1; no reliable D call. The length of the CDR3 is 12 residues. Germline V gene sequence: CDR1 MDHEN, CDR2 SYDVKM. V lost 6 bases to trimming and J lost 6 bases, with 11 bases between them.

This rearrangement joins TRBV2 to TRBJ1-4; D is uncertain. Trimming stripped 4 bases from V and 5 bases from J, with 17 bases between. This CDR3 has 16 amino acids. Germline V gene data show CDR1 as SNHLY and CDR2 as FYNNEI. CDR3 sequence: CASSGVRSTRNEKLFF. CDR3 DNA sequence: TGTGCCAGCAGTGGGGTCCGTTCGACACGAAATGAAAAACTGTTTTTT.

This sequence joins TRBV7-9 and TRBJ2-2; 9 nucleotides agree with TRBD2. The CDR3 has 16 residues. The V gene end was trimmed by 2 bases and the J gene end by 6 bases; junction bases not matched to a gene: 7. From germline, CDR1 is SEHNR and CDR2 FQNEAQ (reference sequence). The CDR3 sequence is CASSLIGGRAPGELFF. The CDR3 DNA sequence: TGTGCCAGCAGCTTAATCGGCGGGAGGGCTCCCGGGGAGCTGTTTTTT.

The V and J genes are TRBV7-2 and TRBJ2-3; 7 bases align to TRBD1. J gave up 5 bases and V 2 bases, and 7 bases lay outside the gene matches. CDR1 SGHTA and CDR2 FQGNSA come from the germline V gene. The CDR3 sequence is 15 residues long. Written as DNA, the CDR3 is TGTGCCAGCAGCTTACAGGGGGTAACAGGAGATACGCAGTATTTT. This translates into CASSLQGVTGDTQYF. Together with reference TRBV7-2 and TRBJ2-3, the CDR3 gives the full variable domain: GAGVSQSPSNKVTEKGKDVELRCDPISGHTALYWYRQSLGQGLEFLIYFQGNSAPDKSGLPSDRFSAERTGGSVSTLTIQRTQQEDSAVYLCASSLQGVTGDTQYFGPGTRLTVL.

The gene calls are TRBV5-1 and TRBJ2-1, with D possibly being TRBD2 (6 bases). Trimming took off 2 bases at V and 7 bases at J, with 16 bases between the two ends. From germline, CDR1 is SGHRS and CDR2 YFSETQ. The CDR3 sequence is 15 residues long. CDR3 sequence: CASSFGSLHGNEQFF. The CDR3 nucleotides read TGCGCCAGCAGCTTCGGGAGCCTACATGGGAATGAGCAGTTCTTC. Full variable domain (missing parts from reference TRBV5-1 and TRBJ2-1): KAGVTQTPRYLIKTRGQQVTLSCSPISGHRSVSWYQQTPGQGLQFLFEYFSETQRNKGNFPGRFSGRQFSNSRSEMNVSTLELGDSALYLCASSFGSLHGNEQFFGPGTRLTVL.

This chain links TRBV5-1 with TRBJ1-1; TRBD1 agrees at 8 bases. J was trimmed by 6 bases and V by 5 bases; bases with no gene match: 12. Germline V gene sequence: CDR1 SGHRS, CDR2 YFSETQ. CDR3 length equals 15 residues. The CDR3 protein is CASSPTGDWTAEAFF. In nucleotides, the CDR3 is TGCGCCAGCAGTCCGACAGGGGACTGGACTGCTGAAGCTTTCTTT.